The 23 T cell receptor beta chains reported below all come from one sample, sequenced in a study of early T cells in non-severe SARS-CoV-2 infection. TCRdb used MiXCR to reprocess the 5' RACE reads, holding one entry per CDR3 protein. The sample lists around 89,000 distinct CDR3 sequences, roughly 15% occurring once. The specimen sequenced was whole blood. The receptors stem from an adult who was a healthcare worker with PCR-confirmed SARS-CoV-2 infection or an uninfected control (not recorded which).

V and J are TRBV19 and TRBJ2-1; 7 bases fit TRBD2. The CDR3 sequence is 18 residues long. Germline values: CDR1 LNHDA, CDR2 SQIVND (reference sequence). Trimming removed 3 bases from V and 0 bases from J; junction bases left unmatched: 11. CDR3 nucleotide sequence: TGTGCCAGTAGTATCAATCGGTTGGGGGGGAGCTCCTACAATGAGCAGTTCTTC. Translating it yields CASSINRLGGSSYNEQFF.

This rearrangement joins TRBV18 to TRBJ2-3; D not resolved. V was clipped by 1 base and J by 2 bases, with 7 bases between them. This CDR3 is built from 14 residues. CDR1 is KGHSH and CDR2 is LQKENI in the germline V gene. The CDR3 protein is CASSPRHNTDTQYF. The CDR3 coding sequence is TGTGCCAGCTCACCACGGCACAACACAGATACGCAGTATTTT.

V and J are TRBV24-1 and TRBJ2-6; D is ambiguous. With 2 bases removed from V and 0 bases from J, the gap between germline ends came to 4 bases. The germline CDR1 and CDR2 sequences are KGHDR and SFDVKD. This CDR3 has 15 amino acids. The CDR3 sequence is CATSDSSSGANVLTF. CDR3 bases: TGTGCCACCAGTGATTCAAGCTCTGGGGCCAACGTCCTGACTTTC.

This clonotype was counted only a few times. The V gene is TRBV19, the J gene TRBJ1-5; D is perhaps TRBD1 (5 bases). Germline-derived CDR1 and CDR2 are LNHDA and SQIVND (reference sequence). Trimming removed 6 bases from V and 7 bases from J, with 22 bases in between. This CDR3 comprises 16 residues. CDR3 sequence (DNA): TGTGCCAGTAGCGCCAAAGCGTTGGGGGGGGGACAGCCCCAGCATTTT. Encoded protein: CASSAKALGGGQPQHF.

The genes are TRBV12-3 or TRBV12-4 and TRBJ2-2, with unresolved D. This CDR3 is built from 15 residues. V lost 3 bases, J lost 0 bases, and 8 bases lay in between. CDR3 sequence reads: CASSLRTPNTGELFF. The CDR3 DNA follows: TGTGCCAGCAGTTTGAGGACGCCGAACACCGGGGAGCTGTTTTTT.

This clonotype has just one count. The chain carries TRBV6-1 and TRBJ2-5; D is uncertain. V shed 1 base and J shed 1 base, with 7 bases lying between them. The germline V gene encodes CDR1 MNHNS and CDR2 SASEGT. This CDR3 region has 14 residues. CDR3 region: CASSEEDLQETQYF. DNA of the CDR3: TGTGCCAGCAGTGAAGAGGACCTCCAAGAGACCCAGTACTTC.

This chain links TRBV20-1 with TRBJ2-1; 13 nucleotides align to TRBD2. The CDR3 is 14 residues long. Germline lookup yields CDR1 DFQATT and CDR2 SNEGSKA (reference sequence). Unmatched junction bases numbered 7, after V lost 6 bases and J lost 8 bases. The CDR3 DNA is TGCAGTGCCTACGGACTAGCGGGGGTCGATGAGCAGTTCTTC. Translation: CSAYGLAGVDEQFF.

The chain employs TRBV5-1 and TRBJ2-5; possibly TRBD1 for D (6 bases). V dropped 4 bases and J dropped 2 bases, with 12 bases sitting between them. Germline loops: CDR1 SGHRS, CDR2 YFSETQ. The CDR3 spans 14 residues. The CDR3 protein is CASSTTGIQETQYF. CDR3 sequence (DNA): TGCGCCAGCAGCACTACAGGGATACAAGAGACCCAGTACTTC.

The chain is built from TRBV7-9 and TRBJ2-3, with 12 bases aligning to TRBD2. The CDR3 contains 16 residues. V shed 4 bases, J shed 3 bases, and the junction held 5 bases outside the gene matches. CDR1 and CDR2 (germline): SEHNR, FQNEAQ (reference sequence). In DNA, the CDR3 is TGTGCCAGCAGCTCCGGACTAGCGGGGAGGACAGATACGCAGTATTTT. Protein product: CASSSGLAGRTDTQYF.

This clonotype was found a few times. This chain links TRBV18 with TRBJ2-3; D perhaps matches TRBD2 (6 bases). Germline V lookup: CDR1 KGHSH, CDR2 LQKENI. The CDR3 has 15 residues. V was cut by 6 bases and J by 0 bases, with 13 bases left in between. For the CDR3, the DNA is TGTGCCAGCTCTCCAGGAGGGCCTAGCACAGATACGCAGTATTTT. As protein: CASSPGGPSTDTQYF.

This clonotype has a handful of counts. The rearrangement links TRBV20-1 to TRBJ1-1, with a tentative D call TRBD1 (5 bases). Trimming cost V 1 base and J 0 bases, with 12 bases left between them. The CDR3 has 15 amino acids. Germline loops: CDR1 DFQATT, CDR2 SNEGSKA (reference sequence). The CDR3 DNA reads as TGCAGTGCTAGAGGGAACAGGTTCGTGAACACTGAAGCTTTCTTT. Encoded protein: CSARGNRFVNTEAFF.

This sequence joins TRBV2 and TRBJ1-5; D is perhaps TRBD1 (5 bases). CDR1 is SNHLY and CDR2 is FYNNEI in the germline V gene. CDR3 size: 14 residues. Trimming removed 8 bases at V and 0 bases at J, with 11 bases between. The CDR3 sequence: CASAGAVSNQPQHF. CDR3 coding DNA: TGTGCCAGCGCCGGGGCAGTTAGCAATCAGCCCCAGCATTTT.

This clonotype was seen repeatedly, ten times or more. The chain combines TRBV10-1 with TRBJ2-5; tentative D call: TRBD1 (6 bases). There are 13 residues in the CDR3. CDR1 WNHNN and CDR2 SYGVQD come from the germline V gene (reference sequence). The V gene lost 5 bases and the J gene lost 4 bases, with 11 bases spanning the gap. CDR3 DNA sequence: TGCGCCAGCAGTATCGGACAGCCAGAGACCCAGTACTTC. Translated: CASSIGQPETQYF.

This clonotype was detected many times. The chain links TRBV28 to TRBJ1-5; TRBD1 might be the D (5 bases). The CDR3 contains 12 residues. Germline lookup yields CDR1 MDHEN and CDR2 SYDVKM. Trimming stripped 6 bases from V and 4 bases from J, with 7 bases between. The CDR3 loop is CASRGGNQPQHF. CDR3 DNA: TGTGCCAGCAGGGGGGGGAATCAGCCCCAGCATTTT.

This clonotype was detected a few times. The chain links TRBV28 to TRBJ1-2, with 7 bases that match TRBD1. The CDR3 is 14 residues long. CDR1 is MDHEN, CDR2 SYDVKM, per germline. The junction had 8 bases not matched to a gene; V was cut back by 5 bases and J by 5 bases. The CDR3 loop is CASSRQGLSYGYTF. The CDR3 DNA is TGTGCCAGCAGTCGACAGGGATTGAGTTATGGCTACACCTTC.

The V gene is TRBV20-1, the J gene TRBJ2-5; D gene uncertain. Trimming stripped 0 bases from V and 1 base from J, with 3 bases between. From germline, CDR1 is DFQATT and CDR2 SNEGSKA (reference sequence). The CDR3 is 12 amino acids. CDR3 amino acids: CSARELQETQYF. DNA for the CDR3: TGCAGTGCTAGAGAGCTCCAAGAGACCCAGTACTTC.

The chain has TRBV7-8 and TRBJ1-2; 8 nucleotides match TRBD1. Losses at the gene ends were 4 bases for V and 5 bases for J; bases not matched to a gene: 9. Germline V gene lookup returns CDR1 SGHVS and CDR2 FQNEAQ. The CDR3 extends over 15 amino acids. This CDR3 reads CASSSRTGRGYGYTF. CDR3 nucleotides: TGTGCCAGCAGCTCCAGGACAGGGCGAGGATATGGCTACACCTTC. Variable domain in full (rest from reference TRBV7-8 and TRBJ1-2): GAGVSQSPRYKVAKRGQDVALRCDPISGHVSLFWYQQALGQGPEFLTYFQNEAQLDKSGLPSDRFFAERPEGSVSTLKIQRTQQEDSAVYLCASSSRTGRGYGYTFGSGTRLTVV.

The rearrangement joins TRBV5-1 to TRBJ1-1; no firm D call. In germline, CDR1 is SGHRS, CDR2 YFSETQ. This CDR3 comprises 13 residues. V shed 0 bases and J shed 0 bases, with 3 bases lying between them. The CDR3 region is CASSLALNTEAFF. CDR3 in DNA: TGCGCCAGCAGCTTGGCTCTGAACACTGAAGCTTTCTTT.

The chain couples TRBV20-1 to TRBJ2-3; D gene uncertain. Germline V gives CDR1 DFQATT, CDR2 SNEGSKA (reference sequence). The CDR3 runs to 15 residues. V gave up 0 bases and J gave up 3 bases, with 13 bases separating them. In DNA, the CDR3 is TGCAGTGCTAGAGATCTGGAACCAGATACAGATACGCAGTATTTT. Translating gives CSARDLEPDTDTQYF.

The V call is TRBV7-8, the J call TRBJ2-7, with unresolved D. The CDR3 is 14 amino acids. Trimming removed 1 base at V and 2 bases at J, with 9 bases between. The germline V gene encodes CDR1 SGHVS and CDR2 FQNEAQ. This chain's CDR3 is CASSLVNGPYEQYV. The CDR3 DNA follows: TGTGCCAGCAGCTTAGTAAACGGACCCTACGAGCAGTACGTC.

This clonotype was recorded a few times. The chain carries TRBV7-2 and TRBJ2-5; D remains unclear. The V and J ends lost 5 bases and 4 bases respectively, with 20 bases between them. The CDR3 is 16 residues long. The germline V gene has CDR1 SGHTA and CDR2 FQGNSA. The CDR3 coding sequence is TGTGCCAGCAGCCTAAGTCCCCCTTTGCGAGCAGAGACCCAGTACTTC. Amino acids: CASSLSPPLRAETQYF.

This clonotype was seen more than once but under ten times. The genes are TRBV6-2 or TRBV6-3 and TRBJ2-7; D possibly corresponds to TRBD2 (6 bases). Looked up from germline, CDR1 is MNHEY and CDR2 is SVGEGT. V lost 7 bases to trimming and J lost 0 bases, with 16 bases between them. The CDR3 totals 15 residues. The CDR3 nucleotides read TGTGCCAGCACCCCAAGGGGACTCAGCTCCTACGAGCAGTACGTC. Translating gives CASTPRGLSSYEQYV.

The chain joins TRBV5-1 to TRBJ2-7, with TRBD2 identical over 7 bases. Per germline, CDR1 SGHRS and CDR2 YFSETQ. V lost 0 bases and J lost 3; bases outside the gene matches: 6. The CDR3 sequence is 15 residues long. CDR3 DNA sequence: TGCGCCAGCAGCTTGGGGCTAGCGGAGGACTACGAGCAGTACGTC. Residues: CASSLGLAEDYEQYV.